What follows is one T cell receptor (beta chain) and its context. What it recognizes is unknown. TCRdb re-called the RT-PCR reads with MiXCR, one entry per CDR3 protein. The sample lists about 190,000 distinct CDR3 sequences, around 15% occurring once. The sample originates from a study of response to subunit inactivated influenza vaccine. Whole-study findings and limits: A suggestion made by the authors is that each seasonal influenza vaccination recruits few new T cells.

The CDR3 sequence is 12 residues long. CDR1 is SGHRS, CDR2 YFSETQ, per germline. Trimming shortened V by 4 bases and J by 4 bases, and 9 bases separated the two germline ends. The chain has TRBV5-1 and TRBJ2-7, with a tentative D call TRBD1 (6 bases). The TCR sequence derives from a man over 45 who received an inactivated influenza vaccine. Source: CD8+ T cells sorted from PBMCs, taken 4 to 6 days after vaccination. CDR3 amino acids: CASSMTGYEQYF. For the CDR3, the DNA is TGCGCCAGCAGCATGACAGGTTACGAGCAGTACTTC.